Below are 19 T cell receptor beta chains sequenced from a single sample in a study of response to subunit inactivated influenza vaccine. One entry per CDR3 protein, called by TCRdb with MiXCR from the RT-PCR reads. The sample includes hundreds of thousands of distinct CDR3 sequences, about 14% seen only once; the top ten take 6.5% to 8%. Sequencing was performed on PBMCs from blood, taken approximately 15 days before vaccination. The receptors here all came from a middle-aged man who received an inactivated influenza vaccine.

V is TRBV28 and J is TRBJ2-3; no definite D call. The germline V and J ends were trimmed by 3 bases and 0 bases, with 16 bases remaining between them. Germline V gene data show CDR1 as MDHEN and CDR2 as SYDVKM. This CDR3 is built from 17 residues. CDR3 loop: CASSFPWGKWSTDTQYF. CDR3 DNA sequence: TGTGCCAGCAGTTTTCCTTGGGGAAAGTGGAGCACAGATACGCAGTATTTT.

This clonotype occurred a few times. V gene TRBV7-9 combines with J gene TRBJ2-3, with D tentatively TRBD2 (6 bases). The V and J ends lost 4 bases and 2 bases respectively, with 16 bases between them. The germline V gene encodes CDR1 SEHNR and CDR2 FQNEAQ (reference sequence). The CDR3 contains 16 residues. CDR3 DNA: TGTGCCAGCAGCTCGTCCCGGGACTGGACCACAGATACGCAGTATTTT. Translating it yields CASSSSRDWTTDTQYF.

CDR3 sequence: CASSLDPRYRASDTQYF. The CDR3 region has the DNA TGTGCCAGCAGTTTGGATCCGCGCTACAGGGCGTCAGATACGCAGTATTTT. The chain couples TRBV27 to TRBJ2-3; weak D call: TRBD1 (6 bases). With 3 bases removed from V and 4 bases from J, the gap between germline ends came to 20 bases. The germline V gene encodes CDR1 MNHEY and CDR2 SMNVEV (reference sequence). This CDR3 spans 17 amino acids.

This clonotype was counted at least ten times. The chain links TRBV10-3 to TRBJ2-7; TRBD2 might be the D (5 bases). Trimming took 4 bases from V and 5 from J, leaving 12 bases between them. CDR3 length equals 13 residues. From germline, CDR1 is ENHRY and CDR2 SYGVKD. The CDR3 loop reads CAISGTSADEQYF. DNA for the CDR3: TGTGCCATCAGTGGGACTTCGGCGGACGAGCAGTACTTC.

This clonotype was observed a handful of times. The chain links TRBV7-2 to TRBJ2-2; TRBD2 is a possible D gene (6 bases). V was trimmed by 5 bases and J by 2 bases, leaving 15 bases between them. This CDR3 spans 16 amino acids. Germline V gene data show CDR1 as SGHTA and CDR2 as FQGNSA. CDR3 residues: CASSTAGLRNTGELFF. The CDR3, as DNA: TGTGCCAGCAGCACAGCGGGCCTACGAAACACCGGGGAGCTGTTTTTT. Full variable domain (outside the CDR3, taken from reference TRBV7-2 and TRBJ2-2): GAGVSQSPSNKVTEKGKDVELRCDPISGHTALYWYRQSLGQGLEFLIYFQGNSAPDKSGLPSDRFSAERTGGSVSTLTIQRTQQEDSAVYLCASSTAGLRNTGELFFGEGSRLTVL.

V gene TRBV6-2 or TRBV6-3 combines with J gene TRBJ2-7, with D unclear. Germline V gene lookup returns CDR1 MNHEY and CDR2 SVGEGT. With 5 bases removed from V and 6 bases from J, the gap between germline ends came to 8 bases. This CDR3 has 11 residues. The CDR3 DNA is TGTGCCAGCAGTGCCCACGTCGAGCAGTACTTC. Its translation is CASSAHVEQYF.

This chain links TRBV6-1 with TRBJ2-5; possibly TRBD1 for D (5 bases). V was trimmed by 5 bases and J by 2 bases, leaving 15 bases between them. The germline CDR1 and CDR2 sequences are MNHNS and SASEGT. The CDR3 extends over 15 amino acids. CDR3 region: CASSTRLGQQETQYF. The CDR3 coding sequence is TGTGCCAGCAGTACCCGGTTGGGGCAGCAAGAGACCCAGTACTTC.

This clonotype was seen more than once but under ten times. The chain is built from TRBV19 and TRBJ2-7; 7 bases match TRBD1. The junction had 3 bases not matched to a gene; V was cut back by 4 bases and J by 3 bases. CDR3 length equals 13 residues. Per germline, CDR1 LNHDA and CDR2 SQIVND (reference sequence). This CDR3 reads CASSTGQDYEQYF. The CDR3 DNA is TGTGCCAGTAGTACCGGACAGGACTACGAGCAGTACTTC.

Many counts were recorded for this clonotype. The V call is TRBV7-9, the J call TRBJ2-1; 9 nucleotides match TRBD1. The germline V gene encodes CDR1 SEHNR and CDR2 FQNEAQ (reference sequence). The V segment lost 3 bases and the J segment 4 bases; nucleotides outside the gene matches: 7. There are 16 residues in the CDR3. CDR3: CASSFQGGTGYNEQFF. Here the CDR3 DNA reads TGTGCCAGCAGCTTTCAAGGGGGGACAGGGTACAATGAGCAGTTCTTC.

The rearrangement uses TRBV7-9 and TRBJ2-1; no reliable D call. V was trimmed by 5 bases and J by 7 bases, leaving 15 bases between them. The CDR3 length is 14 residues. The V gene's germline CDR1 is SEHNR and CDR2 FQNEAQ (reference sequence). CDR3 DNA sequence: TGTGCCAGCAGCCCGACGAGGACCTCGAATGAGCAGTTCTTC. Amino acid sequence: CASSPTRTSNEQFF.

V usage is TRBV4-3 and J usage is TRBJ1-4; 10 nucleotides align to TRBD1. The V gene end was trimmed by 1 base and the J gene end by 8 bases; junction bases not matched to a gene: 13. The CDR3 runs to 18 residues. In germline, CDR1 is LGHNA, CDR2 YSLEER. CDR3: CASSQGPARDRGGEKLFF. CDR3 coding DNA: TGCGCCAGCAGCCAAGGACCGGCCCGGGACAGGGGTGGAGAAAAACTGTTTTTT.

The chain uses TRBV9 and TRBJ2-7; no definite D call. V was pared by 0 bases and J by 0 bases, with 10 bases between. This CDR3 has 15 residues. Germline V gene data show CDR1 as SGDLS and CDR2 as YYNGEE. The chain's CDR3 is CASSVGAQSSYEQYF. DNA of the CDR3: TGTGCCAGCAGCGTAGGGGCGCAGAGCTCCTACGAGCAGTACTTC.

The gene calls are TRBV5-1 and TRBJ2-3; TRBD2 aligns across 8 bases. Germline CDR1 SGHRS, CDR2 YFSETQ. The CDR3 sequence is 15 residues long. The V and J ends lost 8 bases and 3 bases, in that order; junction bases with no gene match: 11. The CDR3 nucleotides read TGCGCCAGTATCCCCGGGGGGGTGTGGACAGATACGCAGTATTTT. The encoded protein is CASIPGGVWTDTQYF. Variable domain in full (rest from reference TRBV5-1 and TRBJ2-3): KAGVTQTPRYLIKTRGQQVTLSCSPISGHRSVSWYQQTPGQGLQFLFEYFSETQRNKGNFPGRFSGRQFSNSRSEMNVSTLELGDSALYLCASIPGGVWTDTQYFGPGTRLTVL.

The rearrangement uses TRBV7-2 and TRBJ1-6; 7 bases are a match to TRBD1. The CDR3 has 17 amino acids. With V trimmed by 1 base and J by 3 bases, 6 bases remained unmatched. Germline CDR1 and CDR2: SGHTA and FQGNSA. CDR3 DNA sequence: TGTGCCAGCAGCTTAGGGGCCAGGGGGATCTATAATTCACCCCTCCACTTT. Translating it yields CASSLGARGIYNSPLHF.

V and J are TRBV27 and TRBJ2-7; 8 nucleotides match TRBD2. Germline values: CDR1 MNHEY, CDR2 SMNVEV (reference sequence). The CDR3 runs to 15 residues. J lost 4 bases, V lost 6 bases, and 11 bases had no gene match. CDR3 region: CASRRGSGGPYEQYF. The CDR3 DNA follows: TGTGCCAGCAGGAGAGGGAGCGGGGGACCTTACGAGCAGTACTTC.

The chain is built from TRBV7-2 and TRBJ1-1; D is possibly TRBD1 (6 bases). Trimming took off 7 bases at V and 5 bases at J, with 14 bases between the two ends. The CDR3 consists of 13 residues. The germline CDR1 and CDR2 sequences are SGHTA and FQGNSA. The chain's CDR3 is CASTWTARTEAFF. The CDR3 nucleotides are TGTGCCAGCACCTGGACAGCTAGAACTGAAGCTTTCTTT.

Notes on this clonotype: This sequence may be a read error, since a much larger clone differs from it by one base. The chain has TRBV12-3 or TRBV12-4 and TRBJ2-1; no firm D call. CDR3 size: 10 residues. V shed 2 bases and J shed 8 bases, with 1 base lying between them. The CDR3 DNA reads TGTGCCAGCAGTTTATATGAGCAGTTCTTC. It encodes CASSLYEQFF.

This chain joins TRBV20-1 and TRBJ2-5; D is unresolved. V lost 3 bases and J 5 bases, leaving 19 bases between the germline ends. Germline values: CDR1 DFQATT, CDR2 SNEGSKA (reference sequence). This CDR3 contains 15 residues. Written as DNA, the CDR3 is TGCAGTGCTAGTGCGGCGGCCCCGAGTGAGGAGACCCAGTACTTC. Translation: CSASAAAPSEETQYF.

This clonotype showed up many times. This chain links TRBV5-6 with TRBJ2-1, with D tentatively TRBD2 (5 bases). Trimming pared 1 base from V and 7 bases from J, leaving 12 bases between. The CDR3 consists of 14 residues. CDR1 is SGHDT, CDR2 YYEEEE, per germline. CDR3 nucleotide sequence: TGTGCCAGCAGCTTGTCTCGGGATGTAAATGAGCAGTTCTTC. As protein: CASSLSRDVNEQFF.